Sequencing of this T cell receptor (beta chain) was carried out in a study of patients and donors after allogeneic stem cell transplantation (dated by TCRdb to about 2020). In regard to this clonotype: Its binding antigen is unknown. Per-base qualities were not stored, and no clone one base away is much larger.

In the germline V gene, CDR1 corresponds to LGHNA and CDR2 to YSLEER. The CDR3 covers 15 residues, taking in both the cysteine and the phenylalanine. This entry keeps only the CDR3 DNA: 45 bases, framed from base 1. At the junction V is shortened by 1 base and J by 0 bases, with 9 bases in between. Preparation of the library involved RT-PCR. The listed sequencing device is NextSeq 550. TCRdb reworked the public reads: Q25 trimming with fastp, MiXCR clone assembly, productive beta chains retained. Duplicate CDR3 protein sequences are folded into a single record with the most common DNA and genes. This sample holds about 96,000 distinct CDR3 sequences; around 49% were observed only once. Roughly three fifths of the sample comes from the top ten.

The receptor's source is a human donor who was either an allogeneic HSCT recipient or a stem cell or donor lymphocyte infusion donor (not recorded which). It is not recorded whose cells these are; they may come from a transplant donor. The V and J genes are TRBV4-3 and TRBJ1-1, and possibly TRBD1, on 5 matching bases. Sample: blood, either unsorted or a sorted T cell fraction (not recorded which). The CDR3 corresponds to CASSQGQFLNTEAFF. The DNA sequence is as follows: TGCGCCAGCAGCCAAGGACAGTTCCTGAACACTGAAGCTTTCTTT.